The T cell receptor beta chain under discussion was sequenced for a study of blood T cell repertoires in COVID-19. Profiling relied on immunoSEQ multiplex PCR, and the TCRdb table lists in-frame clones only, not all of them. The table records around 100,000 clones, around 90% of them present only once. CDR3 length equals 15 residues. Trimming took 4 bases from V and 1 from J, leaving 12 bases between them. Germline assignment: CDR1 MGHRA and CDR2 YSYEKL. The origin of this receptor is a woman in her fifties or sixties with acute or convalescent COVID-19. V usage is TRBV4-1 and J usage is TRBJ2-3; no definite D call. The sequencing sample was made of peripheral blood. CDR3 nucleotide sequence: TGCGCCAGCAGCCCATTCGTTGAGGGCACAGATACGCAGTATTTT. This codes for CASSPFVEGTDTQYF.